Each of the 19 T cell receptor beta chains below was sequenced from the same sample in a study of T-cell memory formation after mild COVID-19. TCRdb independently ran MiXCR on the 5' RACE reads; one entry per CDR3 protein. This table has about 440,000 distinct CDR3 sequences, around 20% appearing once. Input material: PBMCs or a T cell subset sorted from them (not recorded which). The origin of the receptors is an adult woman who had mild COVID-19 (a few samples of this study predate the infection). Cell type and time point are not known.

V usage is TRBV19 and J usage is TRBJ2-3, with TRBD2 as a possible D gene (5 bases). Germline V gives CDR1 LNHDA, CDR2 SQIVND (reference sequence). Trimming took off 0 bases at V and 0 bases at J, with 7 bases between the two ends. There are 15 residues in the CDR3. The CDR3 DNA reads TGTGCCAGTAGTATAGAGCGGGCCAGCACAGATACGCAGTATTTT. Encoded protein: CASSIERASTDTQYF.

V is TRBV7-9 and J is TRBJ1-1, with D perhaps TRBD1 (5 bases). CDR3 length: 15 amino acids. From germline, CDR1 is SEHNR and CDR2 FQNEAQ (reference sequence). V lost 5 bases to trimming and J lost 1 base, with 14 bases between them. The DNA for the CDR3 is TGTGCCAGCAGCCCTGGGGGGACGGAGAACACTGAAGCTTTCTTT. Translation: CASSPGGTENTEAFF. Looking up the rest from reference TRBV7-9 and TRBJ1-1 gives the full variable domain: DTGVSQNPRHKITKRGQNVTFRCDPISEHNRLYWYRQTLGQGPEFLTYFQNEAQLEKSRLLSDRFSAERPKGSFSTLEIQRTEQGDSAMYLCASSPGGTENTEAFFGQGTRLTVV.

This clonotype was counted only a few times. This chain uses TRBV15 with TRBJ1-6; TRBD1 is a possible D gene (6 bases). The length of the CDR3 is 14 residues. Germline V lookup: CDR1 LNHNV, CDR2 YYDKDF (reference sequence). Trimming took off 0 bases at V and 11 bases at J, with 11 bases between the two ends. CDR3 bases: TGTGCCACCAGCAGAGATCAGGCAGGGGCACCCCTCCACTTT. It yields the protein CATSRDQAGAPLHF.

The chain combines TRBV5-4 with TRBJ2-1; 11 bases are a match to TRBD2. Germline V gives CDR1 SGHNT, CDR2 YYREEE (reference sequence). The CDR3 sequence is 14 residues long. V was clipped by 1 base and J by 9 bases; unmatched bases: 3. CDR3 coding DNA: TGTGCCAGCAGCTTGACTAGCGGGGGCTTTGAGCAGTTCTTC. Translated, it gives CASSLTSGGFEQFF.

The gene calls are TRBV5-1 and TRBJ2-5; D is perhaps TRBD2 (5 bases). The CDR3 covers 15 residues. Trimming took off 1 base at V and 2 bases at J, with 12 bases between the two ends. Germline CDR1 and CDR2: SGHRS and YFSETQ. CDR3 sequence (DNA): TGCGCCAGCAGCTTGCAAGGAGGACGACAAGAGACCCAGTACTTC. Translating it yields CASSLQGGRQETQYF.

The chain combines TRBV7-9 with TRBJ1-2; 9 bases map to TRBD1. J gave up 5 bases and V 7 bases, and 5 bases lay outside the gene matches. This CDR3 has 13 amino acids. The germline V gene has CDR1 SEHNR and CDR2 FQNEAQ (reference sequence). In nucleotides, the CDR3 is TGTGCCAGCAACAGGGACAGGGAATATGGCTACACCTTC. This gives the protein CASNRDREYGYTF.

This chain links TRBV20-1 with TRBJ1-1, with D perhaps TRBD1 (6 bases). Germline CDR1 DFQATT, CDR2 SNEGSKA (reference sequence). The CDR3 loop spans 14 amino acids. Trimming took off 3 bases at V and 5 bases at J, with 16 bases between the two ends. CDR3: CSARSGAGATEAFF. The CDR3, as DNA: TGCAGTGCTAGGTCCGGAGCAGGGGCAACTGAAGCTTTCTTT.

On this clonotype itself: Mismatch with germline at one junction end may stem from a read error. This chain uses TRBV7-7 with TRBJ2-7, with 9 bases identical to TRBD1. Germline loops: CDR1 SSHAT, CDR2 FNYEAQ (reference sequence). The CDR3 runs to 13 residues. CDR3 sequence (DNA): TGTGCTAGCAGCTCGGACAGGGGCGGCGAGCAGTACTTC. Translating it yields CASSSDRGGEQYF.

The chain links TRBV27 to TRBJ1-3; D is uncertain. The germline V gene encodes CDR1 MNHEY and CDR2 SMNVEV (reference sequence). Between the trimmed V and J ends, which lost 3 bases and 7 bases, there was a span of 13 bases. CDR3 length equals 14 residues. In DNA, the CDR3 is TGTGCCAGCAGTTTCGACTGGCCCGCGAACACCATATATTTT. Protein product: CASSFDWPANTIYF.

There are many counts of this clonotype. The chain carries TRBV29-1 and TRBJ1-4; 7 bases are a match to TRBD1. The CDR3 spans 13 residues. The junction had 3 bases not matched to a gene; V was cut back by 7 bases and J by 1 base. The germline V gene has CDR1 SQVTM and CDR2 ANQGSEA. The chain's CDR3 is CSAYRGTNEKLFF. The DNA for the CDR3 is TGCAGCGCTTACAGGGGAACTAATGAAAAACTGTTTTTT.

The rearrangement links TRBV9 to TRBJ1-5; D gene unclear. V was clipped by 0 bases and J by 11 bases, with 12 bases between them. The CDR3 loop spans 13 amino acids. Germline CDR1 is SGDLS and CDR2 is YYNGEE. The CDR3 region has the DNA TGTGCCAGCAGCGTAGTGCAGCCAAAAACCCAGCATTTT. It specifies CASSVVQPKTQHF.

This clonotype came up a few times. The rearrangement links TRBV29-1 to TRBJ1-2; weak D call: TRBD1 (6 bases). Trimming took off 6 bases at V and 4 bases at J, with 18 bases between the two ends. CDR1 is SQVTM and CDR2 is ANQGSEA in the germline V gene. This CDR3 region has 14 residues. The CDR3 coding sequence is TGCAGCGTCCCGTTGGGGGGCGGCGTCTATGGCTACACCTTC. This encodes CSVPLGGGVYGYTF.

This clonotype was seen a few times. The gene calls are TRBV27 and TRBJ1-1; D unclear. Trimming removed 8 bases from V and 0 bases from J, with 10 bases in between. Looked up from germline, CDR1 is MNHEY and CDR2 is SMNVEV (reference sequence). The CDR3 covers 13 residues. The chain's CDR3 is CASHSELNTEAFF. The DNA of the CDR3 is TGTGCCAGCCACTCCGAATTGAACACTGAAGCTTTCTTT.

The chain combines TRBV30 with TRBJ1-2, with D unclear. The V end lost 0 bases, the J end lost 2 bases, and 1 base lay between the germline ends. The V gene's germline CDR1 is GTSNPN and CDR2 SVGIG (reference sequence). The CDR3 length is 11 residues. The CDR3 bases are TGTGCCTGGAGTGTGAACTATGGCTACACCTTC. Translated, it gives CAWSVNYGYTF. Looking up the rest from reference TRBV30 and TRBJ1-2 gives the full variable domain: SQTIHQWPATLVQPVGSPLSLECTVEGTSNPNLYWYRQAAGRGLQLLFYSVGIGQISSEVPQNLSASRPQDRQFILSSKKLLLSDSGFYLCAWSVNYGYTFGSGTRLTVV.

The gene calls are TRBV29-1 and TRBJ1-3; the D gene is possibly TRBD1 (5 bases). CDR3 length: 16 amino acids. Deletions cut 6 bases from V and 0 bases from J, with 18 bases between. The germline gives CDR1 SQVTM, CDR2 ANQGSEA. The CDR3 loop is CSVGTGTPNSGNTIYF. The CDR3 DNA is TGCAGCGTGGGTACCGGGACTCCGAACTCTGGAAACACCATATATTTT.

The rearrangement uses TRBV20-1 and TRBJ2-4, with TRBD1 identical over 8 bases. V lost 3 bases, J lost 0 bases, and 4 bases stayed unmatched. Germline CDR1 and CDR2: DFQATT and SNEGSKA (reference sequence). CDR3 size: 15 residues. The CDR3 loop reads CSARGQALAKNIQYF. The CDR3, as DNA: TGCAGTGCTAGGGGACAGGCTCTAGCCAAAAACATTCAGTACTTC.

In its sample, this clonotype was seen a few times. The chain is built from TRBV12-3 or TRBV12-4 and TRBJ1-2, with no clear D. Trimming took 5 bases from V and 4 from J, leaving 14 bases between them. The CDR3 runs 14 residues. The CDR3 sequence: CASSRTGPGYGYTF. The CDR3 bases are TGTGCCAGCAGTCGGACCGGCCCTGGCTATGGCTACACCTTC.

This clonotype was picked up a small number of times. This sequence joins TRBV18 and TRBJ2-7; D is possibly TRBD2 (7 bases). Germline CDR1 KGHSH, CDR2 LQKENI. V lost 3 bases, J lost 4 bases, and 13 bases lay in between. This CDR3 has 14 amino acids. The CDR3 DNA reads as TGTGCCAGCTCACCGGAAGGGGGGGCTTACGAGCAGTACTTC. Amino acids: CASSPEGGAYEQYF.

The chain uses TRBV3-1 and TRBJ1-3; D uncertain. V dropped 1 base and J dropped 0 bases, with 10 bases sitting between them. Germline V gene lookup returns CDR1 LGHDT and CDR2 YNNKEL (reference sequence). The CDR3 totals 16 residues. CDR3 sequence (DNA): TGTGCCAGCAGCCAAGTAACTGCCGGCTCTGGAAACACCATATATTTT. This gives the protein CASSQVTAGSGNTIYF.